A selection of T cell receptor beta chains follows, all from one sample in a study of cytomegalovirus exposure and HLA in healthy donors. Clones were read by immunoSEQ multiplex PCR, and TCRdb kept only the in-frame ones, dropping some. The sample yields 150,000 or so clones, 86% seen once. The material sequenced was PBMCs. All receptors derive from a woman under 30 in good health and CMV-seronegative. Each CDR3 is given with its conserved first and last residue. The order of the fields is J gene, D gene, V gene, CDR3 protein. A D gene is named only where the DNA matches it firmly.

J: TRBJ1-4
D: TRBD1
V: TRBV7-2
CDR3: CASSLRDREKLFF

J: TRBJ2-2
D: NA
V: TRBV10-1
CDR3: CASSWDSGGELFF

J: TRBJ1-6
D: TRBD1
V: TRBV27
CDR3: CASMAGTGEGSPLHF

J: TRBJ2-3
D: NA
V: TRBV29-1
CDR3: CSHTVAADTQYF

J: TRBJ2-1
D: TRBD2
V: TRBV4-2
CDR3: CASSQEPSGSHRGNEQFF

J: TRBJ1-4
D: NA
V: TRBV6-1
CDR3: CASRDSATNEKLFF

J: TRBJ2-7
D: TRBD1
V: TRBV28
CDR3: CASSYGTGVDEQYF

J: TRBJ1-2
D: TRBD1
V: TRBV9
CDR3: CASSAPGQVPLEGYTF

J: TRBJ2-4
D: TRBD2
V: TRBV6-1
CDR3: CASSEASGRDIQYF

J: TRBJ1-4
D: NA
V: TRBV2
CDR3: CASRADSTNEKLFF

J: TRBJ2-1
D: NA
V: TRBV11-3
CDR3: CASSPGAGVRDEQFF

J: TRBJ1-5
D: NA
V: TRBV6-5
CDR3: CASSYSIGHNQPQHF

J: TRBJ2-1
D: TRBD2
V: TRBV5-1
CDR3: CASSQREGQFRFF

J: TRBJ1-4
D: NA
V: TRBV28
CDR3: CASSLYPWGGGEKLFF

J: TRBJ1-1
D: NA
V: TRBV11-2
CDR3: CASSVTTDMNTEAFF

J: TRBJ1-4
D: NA
V: TRBV28
CDR3: CASSLLGTGQEKLFF

J: TRBJ2-1
D: NA
V: TRBV2
CDR3: CASSETEANEQFF

J: TRBJ2-6
D: TRBD1
V: TRBV28
CDR3: CASVGQAGGANVLTF

J: TRBJ2-3
D: NA
V: TRBV5-4
CDR3: CASSRDDSLSTDTQYF

J: TRBJ2-5
D: NA
V: TRBV5-8
CDR3: CASSANRDGETQYF

J: TRBJ2-2
D: NA
V: TRBV7-7
CDR3: CASPGGELFF

J: TRBJ1-4
D: TRBD1
V: TRBV7-8
CDR3: CASSLGAGGDVREKLFF

J: TRBJ2-5
D: NA
V: TRBV5-1
CDR3: CASQSSRGGTQYF

J: TRBJ2-7
D: NA
V: TRBV28
CDR3: CASSLGRLAYEQYF

J: TRBJ1-3
D: NA
V: TRBV2
CDR3: CASIQNSGNTIYF

J: TRBJ2-3
D: NA
V: TRBV7-9
CDR3: CASSGGASGDTQYF

J: TRBJ2-3
D: NA
V: TRBV5-1
CDR3: CASSLSVYSTDTQYF

J: TRBJ2-3
D: TRBD2
V: TRBV5-1
CDR3: CASSLGAGTTDTQYF

J: TRBJ2-1
D: TRBD2
V: TRBV5-5
CDR3: CASSWGGSSYNEQFF

J: TRBJ1-5
D: TRBD1
V: TRBV5-1
CDR3: CASSRTGGNQPQHF

J: TRBJ2-1
D: TRBD2
V: TRBV18
CDR3: CASSSRLAGVDHEQFF

J: TRBJ2-3
D: TRBD2
V: TRBV9
CDR3: CASSLRTSSDTQYF

J: TRBJ1-6
D: NA
V: TRBV28
CDR3: CASSPRGGNSPLHF

J: TRBJ1-1
D: TRBD1
V: TRBV28
CDR3: CASLSAGGRNTEAFF

J: TRBJ2-3
D: TRBD2
V: TRBV4-2
CDR3: CASSPRGLAGALNSDTQYF

J: TRBJ2-1
D: TRBD2
V: TRBV6-5
CDR3: CATTSARYNEQFF

J: TRBJ2-3
D: TRBD2
V: TRBV7-9
CDR3: CASSPLSGRASDTQYF

J: TRBJ2-1
D: NA
V: TRBV5-1
CDR3: CASSLSRDNEQFF

J: TRBJ1-1
D: TRBD1
V: TRBV4-1
CDR3: CASSKVTGGLLGDEAFF

J: TRBJ2-7
D: NA
V: TRBV5-1
CDR3: CASSLDRVYEQYF

J: TRBJ1-3
D: NA
V: TRBV18
CDR3: CASSPWETPGNTIYF

J: TRBJ1-2
D: NA
V: TRBV28
CDR3: CASSLGGHGYTF

J: TRBJ2-2
D: TRBD1
V: TRBV2
CDR3: CASSPIQGAGELFF

J: TRBJ1-3
D: NA
V: TRBV5-1
CDR3: CASRPSGREDTIYF

J: TRBJ2-1
D: NA
V: TRBV5-6
CDR3: CASSLAMRVSYNEQFF

J: TRBJ2-3
D: TRBD2
V: TRBV5-6
CDR3: CASSSYRLAGELTDTQYF

J: TRBJ1-2
D: TRBD1
V: TRBV28
CDR3: CASSSQGWYGYTF

J: TRBJ2-2
D: NA
V: TRBV19
CDR3: CASSIGQLANTGELFF

J: TRBJ2-5
D: NA
V: TRBV27
CDR3: CASSLYPGPLQETQYF

J: TRBJ2-2
D: NA
V: TRBV9
CDR3: CASSEPLNTGELFF

J: TRBJ2-5
D: TRBD1
V: TRBV30
CDR3: CAWSPVKGAETQYF

J: TRBJ1-1
D: TRBD1
V: TRBV28
CDR3: CASRAGTGATEAFF

J: TRBJ1-1
D: TRBD1
V: TRBV7-8
CDR3: CASSSRDRPLNTEAFF

J: TRBJ1-5
D: NA
V: TRBV30
CDR3: CACSERGFSNQPQHF

J: TRBJ2-7
D: TRBD2
V: TRBV27
CDR3: CASSLPLAGDPYEQYF